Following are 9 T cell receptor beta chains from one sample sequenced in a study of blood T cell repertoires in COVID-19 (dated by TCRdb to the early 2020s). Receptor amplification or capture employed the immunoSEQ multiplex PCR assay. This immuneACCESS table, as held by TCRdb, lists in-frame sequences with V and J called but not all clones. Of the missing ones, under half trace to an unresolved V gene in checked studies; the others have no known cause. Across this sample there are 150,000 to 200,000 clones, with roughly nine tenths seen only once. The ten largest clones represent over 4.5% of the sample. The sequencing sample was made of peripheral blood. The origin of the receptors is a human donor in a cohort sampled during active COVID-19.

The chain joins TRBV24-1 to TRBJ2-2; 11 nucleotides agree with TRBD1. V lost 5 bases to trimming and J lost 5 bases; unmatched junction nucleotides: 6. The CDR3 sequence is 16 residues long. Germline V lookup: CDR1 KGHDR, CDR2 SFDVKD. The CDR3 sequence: CATSASGTGGTGELFF. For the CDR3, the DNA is TGTGCCACCAGTGCGTCCGGGACAGGGGGTACCGGGGAGCTGTTTTTT.

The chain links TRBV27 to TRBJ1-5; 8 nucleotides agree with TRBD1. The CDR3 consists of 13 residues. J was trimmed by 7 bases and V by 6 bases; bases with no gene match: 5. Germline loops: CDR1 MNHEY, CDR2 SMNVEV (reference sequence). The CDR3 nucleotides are TGTGCCAGCAGGACAGGGGTTGGGCAGCCCCAGCATTTT. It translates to CASRTGVGQPQHF.

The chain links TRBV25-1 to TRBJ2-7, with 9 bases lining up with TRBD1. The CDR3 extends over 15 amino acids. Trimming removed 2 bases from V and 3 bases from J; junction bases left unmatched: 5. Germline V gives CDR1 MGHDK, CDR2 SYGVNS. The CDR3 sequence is CASSERGTGLYEQYF. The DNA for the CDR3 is TGTGCCAGCAGTGAAAGGGGGACAGGGCTCTACGAGCAGTACTTC.

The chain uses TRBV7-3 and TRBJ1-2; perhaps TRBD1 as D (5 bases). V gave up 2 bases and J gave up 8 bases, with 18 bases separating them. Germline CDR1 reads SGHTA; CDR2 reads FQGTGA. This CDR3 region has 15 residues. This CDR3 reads CASSLFPGTPGGYTF. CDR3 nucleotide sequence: TGTGCCAGCAGCTTATTTCCAGGGACTCCCGGGGGCTACACCTTC.

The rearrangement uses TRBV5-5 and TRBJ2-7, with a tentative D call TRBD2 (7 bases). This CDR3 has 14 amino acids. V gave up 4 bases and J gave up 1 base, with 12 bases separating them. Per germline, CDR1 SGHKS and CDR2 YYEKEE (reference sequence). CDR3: CASSGGAISYEQYF. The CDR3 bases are TGTGCCAGCAGCGGGGGGGCTATTTCCTACGAGCAGTACTTC.

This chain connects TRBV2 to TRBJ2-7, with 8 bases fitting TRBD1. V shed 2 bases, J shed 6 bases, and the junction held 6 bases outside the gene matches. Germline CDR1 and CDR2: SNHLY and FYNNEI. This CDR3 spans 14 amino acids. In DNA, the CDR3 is TGTGCCAGCAGTGAATGGCAGGGGGCAGGCGAGCAGTACTTC. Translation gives CASSEWQGAGEQYF.

CDR3 coding DNA: TGTGCCAGTAGTACCGCCATGTACGAGTCACCCCTCCACTTT. Protein: CASSTAMYESPLHF. V usage is TRBV19 and J usage is TRBJ1-6; D gene uncertain. In germline, CDR1 is LNHDA, CDR2 SQIVND (reference sequence). The CDR3 contains 14 residues. Trimming removed 4 bases at V and 10 bases at J, with 14 bases between. Full variable domain (outside the CDR3, taken from reference TRBV19 and TRBJ1-6): DGGITQSPKYLFRKEGQNVTLSCEQNLNHDAMYWYRQDPGQGLRLIYYSQIVNDFQKGDIAEGYSVSREKKESFPLTVTSAQKNPTAFYLCASSTAMYESPLHFGNGTRLTVT.

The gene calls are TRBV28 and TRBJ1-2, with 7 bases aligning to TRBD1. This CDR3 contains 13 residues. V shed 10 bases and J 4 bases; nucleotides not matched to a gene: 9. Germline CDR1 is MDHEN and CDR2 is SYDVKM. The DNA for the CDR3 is TGTGCCACCACAGGACAGGTCTTCTATGGCTACACCTTC. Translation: CATTGQVFYGYTF.

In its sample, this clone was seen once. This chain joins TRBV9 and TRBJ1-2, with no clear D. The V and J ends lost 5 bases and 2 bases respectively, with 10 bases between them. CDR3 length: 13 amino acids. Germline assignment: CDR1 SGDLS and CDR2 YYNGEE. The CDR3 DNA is TGTGCCAGCAGTGCTGGGCCGAACTATGGCTACACCTTC. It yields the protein CASSAGPNYGYTF.